Listed here are 22 T cell receptor beta chains from one sample, sequenced in a study of CD8 T cells in Susac syndrome. Reverse transcription of about 0.5 to 1 ug RNA used random hexamers. TCRdb analysed the immunoSEQ multiplex PCR reads with MiXCR anew, one entry per CDR3 protein. The sample has approximately 220,000 distinct CDR3 sequences, 95% seen once; the top ten hold approximately 0.081%. Sequenced input: CD4+ T cells from PBMCs. The receptors shown here come from a human donor with multiple sclerosis.

The chain links TRBV6-1 to TRBJ1-2; D not resolved. The V gene's germline CDR1 is MNHNS and CDR2 SASEGT. The CDR3 runs 13 residues. V shed 6 bases and J shed 7 bases, with 15 bases lying between them. The CDR3, as DNA: TGTGCCAGCAGACGATCCTTAGAAGGTGGCTACACCTTC. Its protein product is CASRRSLEGGYTF.

J is TRBJ2-3 and V is TRBV27; D may be TRBD1 (5 bases). CDR1 is MNHEY, CDR2 SMNVEV, per germline (reference sequence). With 6 bases removed from V and 0 bases from J, the gap between germline ends came to 13 bases. The CDR3 runs to 15 residues. The CDR3 bases are TGTGCCAGCAGCTTACAGGATCCTAGCACAGATACGCAGTATTTT. Translating gives CASSLQDPSTDTQYF.

The chain has TRBV27 and TRBJ1-5; D not resolved. Germline CDR1 reads MNHEY; CDR2 reads SMNVEV (reference sequence). The CDR3 is 17 residues long. Trimming stripped 0 bases from V and 0 bases from J, with 12 bases between. The CDR3 sequence is CASSLSFTSYSNQPQHF. In DNA form, the CDR3 reads TGTGCCAGCAGTTTATCATTCACCTCTTATAGCAATCAGCCCCAGCATTTT.

This chain uses TRBV25-1 with TRBJ2-1, with 7 bases that match TRBD2. After removal of 0 bases from V and 3 bases from J, the junction contained 5 bases not matched to a gene. Germline V gene sequence: CDR1 MGHDK, CDR2 SYGVNS. The CDR3 spans 16 residues. CDR3 in DNA: TGTGCCAGCAGTGAATATGGCGGGGGAGACTACAATGAGCAGTTCTTC. Translated, it gives CASSEYGGGDYNEQFF.

The chain combines TRBV3-1 with TRBJ2-7; D call uncertain. The CDR3 length is 12 residues. Trimming took 3 bases from V and 6 from J, leaving 9 bases between them. Per germline, CDR1 LGHDT and CDR2 YNNKEL (reference sequence). In nucleotides, the CDR3 is TGTGCCAGCAGCCATGAAAACAGCGAGCAGTACTTC. Translation gives CASSHENSEQYF.

The chain combines TRBV2 with TRBJ2-3; 9 nucleotides line up with TRBD2. Germline loops: CDR1 SNHLY, CDR2 FYNNEI. The trim removed 0 bases at V and 3 bases at J, leaving 4 bases unmatched. This CDR3 is 16 amino acids long. This CDR3 is CASSEAAGGPTDTQYF. The CDR3 DNA follows: TGTGCCAGCAGTGAAGCTGCGGGGGGGCCGACAGATACGCAGTATTTT.

The rearrangement joins TRBV2 to TRBJ2-3; TRBD2 is a possible D gene (6 bases). The CDR3 spans 15 residues. Germline V gene data show CDR1 as SNHLY and CDR2 as FYNNEI. V gave up 8 bases and J gave up 4 bases, with 19 bases separating them. CDR3 nucleotides: TGTGCCAGCGAACTGACTAGGCTTAGGGCAGATACGCAGTATTTT. This translates into CASELTRLRADTQYF.

V is TRBV9 and J is TRBJ1-1; 7 nucleotides align to TRBD1. The J segment lost 0 bases and the V segment lost 3 bases, leaving 5 bases of the junction unmatched. Germline V CDR1 and CDR2: SGDLS, YYNGEE. This CDR3 has 15 residues. Here the CDR3 DNA reads TGTGCCAGCAGCGCCGGGACAGAAATGAACACTGAAGCTTTCTTT. This gives the protein CASSAGTEMNTEAFF.

In DNA form, the CDR3 reads TGCAGTGCTAGGGGAGACCTCGGGCGGCCCCAGCATTTT. As protein: CSARGDLGRPQHF. This chain uses TRBV20-1 with TRBJ1-5; D is uncertain. The CDR3 runs 13 residues. Germline lookup yields CDR1 DFQATT and CDR2 SNEGSKA (reference sequence). V dropped 3 bases and J dropped 9 bases, with 15 bases sitting between them.

This CDR3 reads CSAKTTGIPQHF. For the CDR3, the DNA is TGCAGTGCCAAGACGACAGGGATTCCCCAGCATTTT. The chain uses TRBV20-1 and TRBJ1-5; 7 nucleotides line up with TRBD1. The CDR3 covers 12 residues. The germline V gene has CDR1 DFQATT and CDR2 SNEGSKA (reference sequence). V was clipped by 6 bases and J by 10 bases; unmatched bases: 9.

V and J are TRBV30 and TRBJ1-2, with a weak D call TRBD1 (5 bases). The CDR3 sequence is 14 residues long. Germline V lookup: CDR1 GTSNPN, CDR2 SVGIG (reference sequence). The V and J ends lost 1 base and 2 bases respectively, with 11 bases between them. CDR3 DNA: TGTGCCTGGAGTGAGGACATTTCAAACTATGGCTACACCTTC. It specifies CAWSEDISNYGYTF. Drawing the rest from reference TRBV30 and TRBJ1-2, the complete variable domain is SQTIHQWPATLVQPVGSPLSLECTVEGTSNPNLYWYRQAAGRGLQLLFYSVGIGQISSEVPQNLSASRPQDRQFILSSKKLLLSDSGFYLCAWSEDISNYGYTFGSGTRLTVV.

This clonotype was counted a single time. V gene TRBV7-9 combines with J gene TRBJ2-3; D might be TRBD1 (6 bases). There are 15 residues in the CDR3. In germline, CDR1 is SEHNR, CDR2 FQNEAQ (reference sequence). The V end lost 2 bases, the J end lost 4 bases, and 13 bases lay between the germline ends. Here the CDR3 reads CASSLTGQPADTQYF. The CDR3 DNA reads TGTGCCAGCAGCTTAACGGGACAACCTGCAGATACGCAGTATTTT.

The chain links TRBV12-3 or TRBV12-4 to TRBJ1-1, with D possibly matching TRBD1 (6 bases). Between the trimmed V and J ends, which lost 5 bases and 0 bases, there was a span of 13 bases. CDR3 length: 15 residues. The DNA of the CDR3 is TGTGCCAGCAGTCGACAGGTTTCTATGAACACTGAAGCTTTCTTT. This translates into CASSRQVSMNTEAFF.

The chain uses TRBV29-1 and TRBJ1-1; a possible D gene is TRBD1 (5 bases). Germline CDR1 SQVTM, CDR2 ANQGSEA. There are 11 residues in the CDR3. The ends were cut back, 7 bases at V and 1 base at J, with 7 bases in the middle. The CDR3 DNA is TGCAGCGGGGGGTGGAACACTGAAGCTTTCTTT. Translating gives CSGGWNTEAFF.

In DNA, the CDR3 is TGTGCCAGCAGCACGGACAGAAGCACGTCTGAAGCTTTCTTT. Translation: CASSTDRSTSEAFF. The genes are TRBV3-1 and TRBJ1-1; perhaps TRBD1 as D (6 bases). The length of the CDR3 is 14 residues. Trimming shortened V by 5 bases and J by 6 bases, and 16 bases separated the two germline ends. From germline, CDR1 is LGHDT and CDR2 YNNKEL (reference sequence).

The genes are TRBV6-5 and TRBJ1-4, with D unclear. This CDR3 comprises 14 residues. Germline V gene lookup returns CDR1 MNHEY and CDR2 SVGAGI. The V and J ends lost 9 bases and 8 bases respectively, with 19 bases between them. This chain's CDR3 is CASRAAWGGEKLFF. The CDR3 nucleotides read TGTGCCAGTCGAGCCGCATGGGGAGGGGAAAAACTGTTTTTT.

The J gene is TRBJ2-5, the V gene TRBV3-1; TRBD1 agrees at 12 bases. Germline CDR1 reads LGHDT; CDR2 reads YNNKEL (reference sequence). V shed 3 bases and J 1 base; nucleotides not matched to a gene: 6. The CDR3 has 17 amino acids. The CDR3 here is CASSQAAGQGAQETQYF. CDR3 nucleotides: TGTGCCAGCAGCCAGGCAGCGGGACAGGGGGCCCAAGAGACCCAGTACTTC.

The chain has TRBV3-1 and TRBJ2-7, with D perhaps given as TRBD1 or TRBD2 (5 bases each). The V and J ends lost 1 base and 2 bases respectively, with 12 bases between them. The CDR3 has 15 residues. Per germline, CDR1 LGHDT and CDR2 YNNKEL (reference sequence). The CDR3 loop reads CASSQGGFRTYEQYF. CDR3 in DNA: TGTGCCAGCAGCCAAGGGGGGTTCCGTACCTACGAGCAGTACTTC.

The chain is built from TRBV12-3 or TRBV12-4 and TRBJ1-4, with TRBD1 as a possible D gene (5 bases). With 5 bases removed from V and 10 bases from J, the gap between germline ends came to 14 bases. CDR3 length: 13 residues. The CDR3 region is CASSTGPGGKLFF. The CDR3 coding sequence is TGTGCCAGCAGTACGGGACCTGGGGGAAAACTGTTTTTT.

This clonotype was observed once. The gene calls are TRBV5-1 and TRBJ2-1; weak D call: TRBD2 (6 bases). There are 15 residues in the CDR3. Trimming shortened V by 4 bases and J by 0 bases, and 11 bases separated the two germline ends. The germline CDR1 and CDR2 sequences are SGHRS and YFSETQ. CDR3 nucleotides: TGCGCCAGCAGCAACGGGGGTAGCTCCTACAATGAGCAGTTCTTC. Its protein product is CASSNGGSSYNEQFF.

The chain joins TRBV20-1 to TRBJ2-1; D uncertain. Trimming cost V 0 bases and J 7 bases, with 25 bases left between them. Germline assignment: CDR1 DFQATT and CDR2 SNEGSKA (reference sequence). This CDR3 has 18 amino acids. CDR3 region: CSARDWISTAYMGNEQFF. CDR3 DNA: TGCAGTGCTAGAGATTGGATCTCGACGGCCTATATGGGGAATGAGCAGTTCTTC.

V gene TRBV13 combines with J gene TRBJ2-5, with D maybe TRBD2 (6 bases). CDR3 size: 14 residues. Germline-derived CDR1 and CDR2 are PRHDT and FYEKMQ (reference sequence). V lost 4 bases and J 4 bases, leaving 13 bases between the germline ends. The CDR3 spells CASSSGAGLETQYF. The DNA for the CDR3 is TGTGCCAGCAGCTCGGGTGCGGGATTAGAGACCCAGTACTTC. Full variable domain (missing parts from reference TRBV13 and TRBJ2-5): AAGVIQSPRHLIKEKRETATLKCYPIPRHDTVYWYQQGPGQDPQFLISFYEKMQSDKGSIPDRFSAQQFSDYHSELNMSSLELGDSALYFCASSSGAGLETQYFGPGTRLLVL.